Presented here are 26 T cell receptor beta chains from one specimen sequenced in a study of CD8 T cell repertoires and HIV-1 epitope variants. These receptors are not linked to any known antigen. Method: immunoSEQ multiplex PCR; TCRdb's copy keeps in-frame clones and lacks some. The data contain approximately 5,000 clones, 55% to 65% of them singletons. Specimen: cultured CD8+ T cells derived from PBMCs. All receptors come from a male donor with HIV.

The gene calls are TRBV5-6 and TRBJ1-1; a weak D match, TRBD1 (6 bases). The germline V gene has CDR1 SGHDT and CDR2 YYEEEE. The CDR3 runs 18 residues. The germline V and J ends were trimmed by 0 bases and 7 bases, with 25 bases remaining between them. CDR3 sequence: CASSLVPGTQFPRGEAFF. The CDR3, as DNA: TGTGCCAGCAGCTTGGTACCCGGGACACAATTCCCTAGGGGTGAAGCTTTCTTT.

This chain connects TRBV7-3 to TRBJ2-2, with unresolved D. Looked up from germline, CDR1 is SGHTA and CDR2 is FQGTGA. The CDR3 runs to 15 residues. Trimming removed 5 bases at V and 2 bases at J, with 12 bases between. CDR3 in DNA: TGTGCCAGCAGCCCCGTTGGAGCTAACACCGGGGAGCTGTTTTTT. Its protein is CASSPVGANTGELFF.

DNA for the CDR3: TGTGCCAGCGCTCGGGGGTCTAGCACAGATACGCAGTATTTT. Translating it yields CASARGSSTDTQYF. This chain joins TRBV6-6 and TRBJ2-3; a possible D gene is TRBD2 (6 bases). Trimming took off 8 bases at V and 0 bases at J, with 12 bases between the two ends. Germline V gene lookup returns CDR1 MNHNY and CDR2 SVGAGI (reference sequence). The CDR3 length is 14 residues.

J is TRBJ1-5 and V is TRBV7-4; no reliable D call. Per germline, CDR1 SGHVT and CDR2 SQSDAQ. V was pared by 2 bases and J by 4 bases, with 6 bases between. There are 13 residues in the CDR3. The CDR3 is CASSLRPNQPQHF. In DNA, the CDR3 is TGTGCCAGCAGCTTACGGCCTAATCAGCCCCAGCATTTT.

The CDR3, as DNA: TGTGCCAGCAGCGGACAGGGGAAAGCTTTCTTT. It codes for CASSGQGKAFF. V is TRBV27 and J is TRBJ1-1; 9 positions agree with TRBD1. Germline loops: CDR1 MNHEY, CDR2 SMNVEV (reference sequence). With 6 bases clipped from V and 9 bases from J, the junction kept 2 bases outside the gene matches. This CDR3 is built from 11 residues.

The chain recombines TRBV6-1 with TRBJ1-1; TRBD1 might be the D (6 bases). In germline, CDR1 is MNHNS, CDR2 SASEGT. CDR3 length: 17 residues. With 0 bases removed from V and 5 bases from J, the gap between germline ends came to 19 bases. CDR3 coding DNA: TGTGCCAGCAGTGAAGCTATGGGGGGCGAGATAGGAACTGAAGCTTTCTTT. It specifies CASSEAMGGEIGTEAFF.

This clone is labeled medium-sized. The rearrangement links TRBV6-5 to TRBJ2-2; TRBD1 is a possible D gene (6 bases). Trimming stripped 6 bases from V and 4 bases from J, with 9 bases between. The length of the CDR3 is 13 residues. From germline, CDR1 is MNHEY and CDR2 SVGAGI. For the CDR3, the DNA is TGTGCCAGCAGCTCGGACAGCACCGGGGAGCTGTTTTTT. Translated: CASSSDSTGELFF.

This chain uses TRBV5-6 with TRBJ1-3, with D hard to call. CDR1 is SGHDT, CDR2 YYEEEE, per germline. The CDR3 runs to 14 residues. V shed 4 bases and J shed 0 bases, with 8 bases lying between them. CDR3 in amino acids: CASSPEPSGNTIYF. The CDR3 region has the DNA TGTGCCAGCAGCCCTGAACCCTCTGGAAACACCATATATTTT.

The CDR3 sequence is CASSLAGGEQYF. The CDR3 coding sequence is TGTGCCAGCAGCTTAGCAGGTGGCGAGCAGTACTTC. The chain carries TRBV7-9 and TRBJ2-7; D is unresolved. The CDR3 has 12 amino acids. The V gene's germline CDR1 is SEHNR and CDR2 FQNEAQ (reference sequence). Trimming left V 0 bases short and J 6 bases short, with 6 bases between.

V usage is TRBV6-5 and J usage is TRBJ2-7; D ambiguous. The V end lost 6 bases, the J end lost 6 bases, and 15 bases lay between the germline ends. The germline V gene encodes CDR1 MNHEY and CDR2 SVGAGI. The CDR3 runs 13 residues. Here the CDR3 DNA reads TGTGCCAGCAGAATCGATACAAAGGCCGAGCAGTACTTC. Translation: CASRIDTKAEQYF.

This clone was seen only a few times. CDR3 region: CASSLAVTDYGYTF. The DNA of the CDR3 is TGTGCCAGCAGTTTGGCGGTGACGGACTATGGCTACACCTTC. The chain uses TRBV27 and TRBJ1-2; the D is unclear. Germline V CDR1 and CDR2: MNHEY, SMNVEV (reference sequence). The CDR3 length is 14 residues. Between the trimmed V and J ends, which lost 3 bases and 3 bases, there was a span of 11 bases.

The CDR3 coding sequence is TGCGCCAGCAGCCAGTTAGACAGCGTCCAAGAGACCCAGTACTTC. Amino acid sequence: CASSQLDSVQETQYF. The genes are TRBV4-1 and TRBJ2-5; possible D gene TRBD1, 5 bases. Germline-derived CDR1 and CDR2 are MGHRA and YSYEKL. CDR3 length: 15 residues. The ends were cut back, 3 bases at V and 1 base at J, with 12 bases in the middle.

A note on this clone: At one end, the junction sequence differs from germline, possibly due to a read error. V usage is TRBV7-4 and J usage is TRBJ2-7; 7 positions agree with TRBD2. The CDR3 is made up of 17 amino acids. The V gene's germline CDR1 is SGHVT and CDR2 SQSDAQ. The CDR3 bases are TGTGCCAGCAGATTAGATGGTCCTAGCGGAGCCCCCTACGAGCAGTACTTC. Protein sequence: CASRLDGPSGAPYEQYF.

This sequence joins TRBV4-2 and TRBJ1-4; TRBD1 might be the D (6 bases). Germline V gene data show CDR1 as LGHNA and CDR2 as YNFKEQ. V lost 1 base and J lost 7, with 16 bases in between. CDR3 length: 16 amino acids. CDR3 sequence (DNA): TGTGCCAGCAGCCAAGGAGGGGGGGCCGAGAGTGAAAAACTGTTTTTT. Amino acid sequence: CASSQGGGAESEKLFF.

Sample share makes this clone medium-sized. This chain links TRBV4-2 with TRBJ2-7, with D tentatively TRBD1 or TRBD2 (5 bases each). CDR3 length: 14 amino acids. Germline V gives CDR1 LGHNA, CDR2 YNFKEQ. Between the trimmed V and J ends, which lost 4 bases and 5 bases, there was a span of 15 bases. The CDR3 DNA sequence: TGTGCCAGCAGCCCTACAGGCGGGCGGGACGAGCAGTACTTC. This gives the protein CASSPTGGRDEQYF.

V usage is TRBV9 and J usage is TRBJ1-6, with D possibly TRBD1 on 6 matching bases. The CDR3 spans 15 residues. Per germline, CDR1 SGDLS and CDR2 YYNGEE. With 0 bases removed from V and 2 bases from J, the gap between germline ends came to 6 bases. This CDR3 reads CASSVGQAYNSPLHF. In nucleotides, the CDR3 is TGTGCCAGCAGCGTAGGACAGGCCTATAATTCACCCCTCCACTTT. The full variable domain, its missing parts supplied by reference TRBV9 and TRBJ1-6, is DSGVTQTPKHLITATGQRVTLRCSPRSGDLSVYWYQQSLDQGLQFLIQYYNGEERAKGNILERFSAQQFPDLHSELNLSSLELGDSALYFCASSVGQAYNSPLHFGNGTRLTVT.

The gene calls are TRBV30 and TRBJ1-5; no clear D. The CDR3 is 13 residues long. Per germline, CDR1 GTSNPN and CDR2 SVGIG (reference sequence). V lost 1 base, J lost 1 base, and 5 bases lay in between. The chain's CDR3 is CAWSADSNQPQHF. CDR3 bases: TGTGCCTGGAGTGCCGACAGCAATCAGCCCCAGCATTTT. The complete variable domain, with remaining parts taken from reference TRBV30 and TRBJ1-5, reads SQTIHQWPATLVQPVGSPLSLECTVEGTSNPNLYWYRQAAGRGLQLLFYSVGIGQISSEVPQNLSASRPQDRQFILSSKKLLLSDSGFYLCAWSADSNQPQHFGDGTRLSIL.

This clone is medium-sized (0.01 to 0.1%). This rearrangement joins TRBV7-9 to TRBJ1-1, with D possibly being TRBD1 (6 bases). V gave up 5 bases and J gave up 5 bases, with 24 bases separating them. This CDR3 comprises 17 residues. Germline CDR1 SEHNR, CDR2 FQNEAQ (reference sequence). This chain's CDR3 is CASSPRGMGASRTEAFF. The CDR3 DNA follows: TGTGCCAGCAGCCCCCGGGGGATGGGGGCATCGAGAACTGAAGCTTTCTTT.

V is TRBV28 and J is TRBJ1-1; D perhaps matches TRBD1 (5 bases). The CDR3 is 15 amino acids. The germline V gene has CDR1 MDHEN and CDR2 SYDVKM. Trimming took off 2 bases at V and 5 bases at J, with 15 bases between the two ends. The CDR3 here is CASSLGLGGGTEAFF. In nucleotides, the CDR3 is TGTGCCAGCAGTTTAGGGCTGGGGGGGGGTACTGAAGCTTTCTTT.

J is TRBJ2-6 and V is TRBV19; 7 nucleotides line up with TRBD1. This CDR3 contains 15 residues. Germline lookup yields CDR1 LNHDA and CDR2 SQIVND (reference sequence). Germline trimming cut 5 bases from V and 2 bases from J; bases unmatched to any gene: 3. CDR3 residues: CASSLGGAGANVLTF. The CDR3 nucleotides read TGTGCCAGTAGTCTAGGGGGCGCTGGGGCCAACGTCCTGACTTTC. The variable domain in full, completed from reference TRBV19 and TRBJ2-6, reads DGGITQSPKYLFRKEGQNVTLSCEQNLNHDAMYWYRQDPGQGLRLIYYSQIVNDFQKGDIAEGYSVSREKKESFPLTVTSAQKNPTAFYLCASSLGGAGANVLTFGAGSRLTVL.

The rearrangement uses TRBV5-6 and TRBJ2-7; D may match TRBD1 or TRBD2 (5 bases each). Germline lookup yields CDR1 SGHDT and CDR2 YYEEEE. Between the trimmed V and J ends, which lost 2 bases and 5 bases, there was a span of 11 bases. This CDR3 has 13 residues. CDR3 DNA sequence: TGTGCCAGCAGCTTCGGGGCGATCGACGAGCAGTACTTC. As protein: CASSFGAIDEQYF.

The rearrangement links TRBV11-3 to TRBJ1-4, with D uncertain. Germline values: CDR1 SGHNT, CDR2 YENEEA. The CDR3 has 15 residues. Trimming shortened V by 1 base and J by 8 bases, and 14 bases separated the two germline ends. This chain's CDR3 is CASSLGNREREKLFF. CDR3 in DNA: TGTGCCAGCAGCTTAGGTAACAGAGAGCGGGAAAAACTGTTTTTT.

V and J are TRBV4-3 and TRBJ2-7; TRBD2 aligns across 9 bases. From germline, CDR1 is LGHNA and CDR2 YSLEER. Trimming cost V 0 bases and J 4 bases; bases outside gene matches: 4. The CDR3 sequence is 15 residues long. The CDR3 sequence is CASSQEGGGEYEQYF. The CDR3 region has the DNA TGCGCCAGCAGCCAAGAAGGCGGGGGGGAGTACGAGCAGTACTTC.

J is TRBJ2-5 and V is TRBV6-1; D remains ambiguous. The CDR3 covers 15 residues. V lost 6 bases and J 2 bases, leaving 16 bases between the germline ends. In germline, CDR1 is MNHNS, CDR2 SASEGT. Here the CDR3 reads CASRPPLGIQETQYF. The DNA for the CDR3 is TGTGCCAGCAGGCCGCCCCTGGGAATTCAAGAGACCCAGTACTTC.

This clone has a single count. V is TRBV6-5 and J is TRBJ2-2; 8 bases line up with TRBD1. This CDR3 has 15 residues. CDR1 and CDR2 from the germline V gene are MNHEY and SVGAGI. The V gene end was trimmed by 5 bases and the J gene end by 1 base; junction bases not matched to a gene: 3. CDR3 amino acids: CASSPGQVNTGELFF. Here the CDR3 DNA reads TGTGCCAGCAGTCCGGGACAGGTGAACACCGGGGAGCTGTTTTTT.

The genes are TRBV28 and TRBJ2-1; D not certain. The CDR3 has 15 residues. Deletions cut 3 bases from V and 6 bases from J, with 15 bases between. The germline V gene has CDR1 MDHEN and CDR2 SYDVKM. The CDR3 DNA reads as TGTGCCAGCAGTTTTCCCCGAGAGACTTCCAATGAGCAGTTCTTC. Its translation: CASSFPRETSNEQFF.